This T cell receptor (beta chain) was sequenced in a study of T cell responses to AZD1222 COVID-19 vaccine. V was clipped by 0 bases and J by 4 bases; unmatched bases: 6. CDR3 length: 16 residues. CDR1 and CDR2 (germline): SGHRS, YFSETQ. TCRdb keeps only in-frame clones here, not all; method: immunoSEQ multiplex PCR. In total, the table holds about 140,000 clones. The rearrangement uses TRBV5-1 and TRBJ2-2; 7 bases are a match to TRBD1. This clonotype originated in an adult in good health. Sequenced material: peripheral blood. The CDR3 coding sequence is TGCGCCAGCAGCTTGGGCGGACAGGTGGGCACCGGGGAGCTGTTTTTT. Protein sequence: CASSLGGQVGTGELFF.